What follows describes a single TCR beta chain. The assay was immunoSEQ multiplex PCR, and TCRdb's table has in-frame clones only and misses some. Altogether under 300,000 clones are present, 70% to 90% being singletons, with the ten largest covering 9.5% to 15%. This entry comes from a study of blood T cell repertoires in COVID-19. Turning to the study itself: Whether acute or convalescent, the COVID-19 samples came from the United States, Italy and Spain. T cells, B-cell-depleted T cells, or PBMCs provided the cDNA or gDNA that served as material.

Germline V CDR1 and CDR2: LNHDA, SQIVND (reference sequence). V lost 7 bases and J lost 2, with 12 bases in between. CDR3 size: 14 residues. While infection was still active, Seattle patients were enrolled and then followed longitudinally. This sequence joins TRBV19 and TRBJ1-3; tentative D call: TRBD1 (6 bases). This clonotype was sampled from a woman in her twenties or thirties with COVID-19, enrolled during active disease. Source material: peripheral blood. The CDR3 loop is CASIKGGTGNTIYF. In nucleotides, the CDR3 is TGTGCCAGTATAAAAGGGGGAACTGGAAACACCATATATTTT. The whole variable domain, remainder taken from reference TRBV19 and TRBJ1-3, is DGGITQSPKYLFRKEGQNVTLSCEQNLNHDAMYWYRQDPGQGLRLIYYSQIVNDFQKGDIAEGYSVSREKKESFPLTVTSAQKNPTAFYLCASIKGGTGNTIYFGEGSWLTVV.